This T cell receptor (beta chain) comes out of a study of blood T cell dynamics during melanoma immunotherapy. The V gene lost 8 bases and the J gene lost 0 bases, with 8 bases spanning the gap. This CDR3 has 13 residues. Germline CDR1 and CDR2: LNHDA and SQIVND (reference sequence). Data came from immunoSEQ multiplex PCR; TCRdb stores just in-frame clones and leaves some out. The sample carries roughly 16,000 clones, approximately 94% recorded once. Time point in this sample: week 3, after first cycle of checkpoint inhibitor. The sequencing used effector memory CD8+ T cells from blood, collected from a patient treated with checkpoint blockade. V is TRBV19 and J is TRBJ2-1; D gene uncertain. This receptor was identified in a human donor with melanoma. CDR3 protein: CASGRSSYNEQFF. DNA for the CDR3: TGTGCCAGTGGACGGTCCTCCTACAATGAGCAGTTCTTC. The full variable domain, in which reference TRBV19 and TRBJ2-1 provide the parts outside the CDR3, is DGGITQSPKYLFRKEGQNVTLSCEQNLNHDAMYWYRQDPGQGLRLIYYSQIVNDFQKGDIAEGYSVSREKKESFPLTVTSAQKNPTAFYLCASGRSSYNEQFFGPGTRLTVL.